This TCR beta chain was recorded in a study of T cell repertoires in aging, cancer and after chemotherapy. General study findings and limits: Across the chemotherapy interval, each cancer cohort showed higher median generation probability, suggesting thymic rebound.

TRB rearrangements spanning V, D and J were amplified using mixed TRB-A/B primers. Each CDR3 protein is one row after TCRdb ran MiXCR on the multiplex PCR reads. The sample includes about 5,600 distinct CDR3 sequences, about 35% of them seen just once. TCR beta rearrangements were amplified from peripheral blood genomic DNA. As to this clonotype: The antigen is undetermined.

The germline CDR1 and CDR2 sequences are MNHEY and SMNVEV (reference sequence). V shed 2 bases and J shed 0 bases, with 8 bases lying between them. CDR3 length: 16 residues. The material sequenced was blood. The sequence was obtained from a human donor with a blood cancer. The rearrangement joins TRBV27 to TRBJ2-6, with D tentatively TRBD1 (5 bases). This CDR3 is CASSLGASSGANVLTF. The DNA for the CDR3 is TGTGCCAGCAGTTTAGGGGCCAGCTCTGGGGCCAACGTCCTGACTTTC.